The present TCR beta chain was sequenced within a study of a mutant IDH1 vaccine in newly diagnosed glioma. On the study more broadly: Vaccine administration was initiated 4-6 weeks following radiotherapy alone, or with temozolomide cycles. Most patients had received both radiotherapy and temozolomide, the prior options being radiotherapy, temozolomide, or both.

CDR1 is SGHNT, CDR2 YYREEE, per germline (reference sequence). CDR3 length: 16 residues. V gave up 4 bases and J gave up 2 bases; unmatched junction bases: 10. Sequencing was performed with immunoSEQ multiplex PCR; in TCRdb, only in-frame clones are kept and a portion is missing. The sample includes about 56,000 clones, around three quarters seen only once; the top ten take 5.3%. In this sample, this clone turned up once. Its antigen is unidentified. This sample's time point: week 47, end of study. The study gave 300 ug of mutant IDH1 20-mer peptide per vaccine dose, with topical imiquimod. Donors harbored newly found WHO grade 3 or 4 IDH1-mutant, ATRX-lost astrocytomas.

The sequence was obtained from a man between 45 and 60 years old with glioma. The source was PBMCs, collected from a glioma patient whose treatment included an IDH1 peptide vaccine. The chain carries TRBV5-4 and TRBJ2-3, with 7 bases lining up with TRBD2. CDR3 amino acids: CASSRGGQGFTDTQYF. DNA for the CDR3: TGTGCCAGCAGCCGGGGAGGGCAGGGCTTCACAGATACGCAGTATTTT.